This T cell receptor (beta chain) appears in the sequencing data of a study of blood T cell repertoires in COVID-19. Across the whole study: The United States, Italy and Spain provided the acute and convalescent COVID-19 samples.

This CDR3 has 15 amino acids. Trimming stripped 4 bases from V and 3 bases from J, with 15 bases between. Looked up from germline, CDR1 is SGHVS and CDR2 is FNYEAQ. Sequenced by immunoSEQ multiplex PCR; TCRdb stores in-frame clones only, minus some. The sample holds approximately 390,000 clones, roughly 88% seen once. Individuals aged about 18 to 89 years were recruited from some 26 US areas. The TCR originated in a woman in her 40s with acute COVID-19. Material: PBMCs or T cells enriched from blood (not recorded which). V is TRBV7-6 and J is TRBJ1-1; no definite D call. CDR3 nucleotide sequence: TGTGCCAGCAGCTCCCAGGAGGGCATGGACACTGAAGCTTTCTTT. Encoded protein: CASSSQEGMDTEAFF.